These 20 T cell receptor beta chains were all obtained from the same sample, sequenced in a study of blood T cell repertoires in COVID-19. Assay used: immunoSEQ multiplex PCR; TCRdb lists only in-frame clones, some missing. This table holds about 240,000 clones, 85% to 90% found once. The sequenced sample was peripheral blood. These receptors originate from a woman aged 65 to 85 with active or convalescent COVID-19.

The chain has TRBV4-3 and TRBJ2-3; the match to TRBD2 covers 13 bases. Per germline, CDR1 LGHNA and CDR2 YSLEER. After removal of 4 bases from V and 6 bases from J, the junction contained 4 bases not matched to a gene. The CDR3 totals 15 residues. CDR3 in DNA: TGCGCCAGCAGCCCCGGGACTAGCGGGGCTGATACGCAGTATTTT. Its translation is CASSPGTSGADTQYF.

The chain has TRBV4-3 and TRBJ2-1, with 7 bases fitting TRBD2. V lost 0 bases and J lost 2; bases outside the gene matches: 13. This CDR3 comprises 19 residues. Germline V gene lookup returns CDR1 LGHNA and CDR2 YSLEER. The CDR3 DNA follows: TGCGCCAGCAGCCAAGAAAGATACCTTGGGCTAGCGGCCTACAATGAGCAGTTCTTC. Its translation is CASSQERYLGLAAYNEQFF.

The chain carries TRBV19 and TRBJ1-6; TRBD1 matches at 10 bases. With V trimmed by 7 bases and J by 9 bases, 9 bases remained unmatched. Germline V gene lookup returns CDR1 LNHDA and CDR2 SQIVND (reference sequence). The CDR3 runs 15 residues. CDR3 DNA sequence: TGTGCCAGTACCCTGGGACAGGGGCCAAGTTCACCCCTCCACTTT. Its translation is CASTLGQGPSSPLHF.

The chain joins TRBV14 to TRBJ2-3, with 13 nucleotides matching TRBD2. This CDR3 is 15 amino acids long. Per the germline V gene, CDR1 is SGHDN and CDR2 is FVKESK. The V segment lost 5 bases and the J segment 3 bases; nucleotides outside the gene matches: 2. In DNA, the CDR3 is TGTGCCAGCAGCAGGGGACTAGCGGGAACAGATACGCAGTATTTT. It translates to CASSRGLAGTDTQYF.

With regard to this clone: Other nucleotide sequences in the sample specify the same CDR3. V is TRBV24-1 and J is TRBJ1-1, with 7 bases lining up with TRBD1. V lost 6 bases and J lost 1; bases outside the gene matches: 1. Germline values: CDR1 KGHDR, CDR2 SFDVKD. The CDR3 has 13 residues. CDR3 sequence reads: CATSRQGNTEAFF. The DNA for the CDR3 is TGTGCCACCAGTCGACAGGGGAACACTGAAGCTTTCTTT.

In its sample, this clone was seen once. The genes are TRBV12-5 and TRBJ2-2; D call uncertain. Germline values: CDR1 LGHNT, CDR2 FRNRAP. This CDR3 has 16 amino acids. Trimming took off 6 bases at V and 5 bases at J, with 19 bases between the two ends. The CDR3 sequence: CASGNNPKTETGELFF. DNA of the CDR3: TGTGCTAGTGGAAACAACCCAAAGACTGAAACCGGGGAGCTGTTTTTT.

J is TRBJ1-5 and V is TRBV3-1 (or the pseudogene TRBV3-2); 7 bases agree with TRBD1. Germline lookup yields CDR1 LGHDT and CDR2 YNNKEL (reference sequence). The CDR3 runs 16 residues. J was trimmed by 7 bases and V by 0 bases; bases with no gene match: 9. CDR3 DNA sequence: TGTGCCAGCAGCCAAGAAAAGGCCAGGGGGACCCAGCCCCAGCATTTT. As protein: CASSQEKARGTQPQHF.

This clone was recorded once. The V call is TRBV5-1, the J call TRBJ2-7; 8 positions match TRBD1. Germline loops: CDR1 SGHRS, CDR2 YFSETQ. J gave up 0 bases and V 3 bases, and 5 bases lay outside the gene matches. The CDR3 loop spans 15 amino acids. This CDR3 is CASSSTGTGSYEQYF. CDR3 coding DNA: TGCGCCAGCAGCTCCACCGGGACAGGCTCCTACGAGCAGTACTTC.

V and J are TRBV5-6 and TRBJ2-3; tentatively, D is TRBD1 (5 bases). CDR1 and CDR2 (germline): SGHDT, YYEEEE. CDR3 length: 18 amino acids. V was shortened by 3 bases and J by 0 bases, with 20 bases between the two germline ends. CDR3 sequence reads: CASSSLTVDRSSTDTQYF. Written as DNA, the CDR3 is TGTGCCAGCAGCTCCCTGACCGTTGACAGATCTAGCACAGATACGCAGTATTTT. Supplemented by reference TRBV5-6 and TRBJ2-3, the full variable domain reads DAGVTQSPTHLIKTRGQQVTLRCSPKSGHDTVSWYQQALGQGPQFIFQYYEEEERQRGNFPDRFSGHQFPNYSSELNVNALLLGDSALYLCASSSLTVDRSSTDTQYFGPGTRLTVL.

The chain couples TRBV19 to TRBJ1-2; the D gene is possibly TRBD1 (5 bases). CDR1 and CDR2 (germline): LNHDA, SQIVND (reference sequence). Trimming left V 5 bases short and J 8 bases short, with 18 bases between. The CDR3 has 14 residues. CDR3: CASSSTDRLGGYTF. The DNA of the CDR3 is TGTGCCAGTAGTTCGACAGACCGCTTGGGCGGCTACACCTTC. The whole variable domain, filled in from reference TRBV19 and TRBJ1-2, reads DGGITQSPKYLFRKEGQNVTLSCEQNLNHDAMYWYRQDPGQGLRLIYYSQIVNDFQKGDIAEGYSVSREKKESFPLTVTSAQKNPTAFYLCASSSTDRLGGYTFGSGTRLTVV.

The chain employs TRBV18 and TRBJ1-6; 8 bases line up with TRBD1. V trimming: 3 bases; J trimming: 11 bases; junction bases outside the gene matches: 9. Germline loops: CDR1 KGHSH, CDR2 LQKENI. The CDR3 is 15 residues long. The CDR3 DNA reads as TGTGCCAGCTCACCCAGGACAGGGCTTTTTCCACCCCTCCACTTT. This gives the protein CASSPRTGLFPPLHF.

This clone has only one observation. The chain has TRBV7-8 and TRBJ2-7; 10 positions agree with TRBD2. This CDR3 is built from 15 residues. The germline CDR1 and CDR2 sequences are SGHVS and FQNEAQ. With 5 bases clipped from V and 2 bases from J, the junction kept 6 bases outside the gene matches. CDR3 amino acids: CASSHWTSGTYEQYF. The DNA of the CDR3 is TGTGCCAGCAGCCATTGGACTAGCGGAACCTACGAGCAGTACTTC.

The chain combines TRBV15 with TRBJ1-1; D possibly corresponds to TRBD1 (5 bases). Germline values: CDR1 LNHNV, CDR2 YYDKDF (reference sequence). The V and J ends lost 1 base and 6 bases respectively, with 21 bases between them. This CDR3 has 17 residues. CDR3 bases: TGTGCCACCAGCAGAGGTTTTGGCCAGGGCGCGAGCGCTGAAGCTTTCTTT. This encodes CATSRGFGQGASAEAFF.

The genes are TRBV6-4 and TRBJ2-3; a possible D gene is TRBD2 (5 bases). CDR3 length: 13 amino acids. The V end lost 5 bases, the J end lost 7 bases, and 13 bases lay between the germline ends. Per germline, CDR1 MRHNA and CDR2 SNTAGT. CDR3 loop: CASSSEVGNTQYF. CDR3 sequence (DNA): TGTGCCAGCAGTTCGGAGGTAGGAAATACGCAGTATTTT.

Details on this clone: Other DNA variants within this sample encode the same CDR3. The rearrangement links TRBV27 to TRBJ1-5; 7 bases line up with TRBD1. The CDR3 sequence is 14 residues long. The V segment lost 3 bases and the J segment 3 bases; nucleotides outside the gene matches: 2. The V gene's germline CDR1 is MNHEY and CDR2 SMNVEV (reference sequence). The CDR3 DNA reads as TGTGCCAGCAGTTTTGACAGGGCCAATCAGCCCCAGCATTTT. It yields the protein CASSFDRANQPQHF.

This clone was seen only a few times. V and J are TRBV5-5 and TRBJ2-1; the D is unclear. CDR1 SGHKS and CDR2 YYEKEE come from the germline V gene (reference sequence). The CDR3 is 14 amino acids. Trimming cost V 5 bases and J 3 bases, with 12 bases left between them. Here the CDR3 DNA reads TGTGCCAGCAGGCAGGCCTTAAACTACAATGAGCAGTTCTTC. This translates into CASRQALNYNEQFF. Full variable domain (missing parts from reference TRBV5-5 and TRBJ2-1): DAGVTQSPTHLIKTRGQQVTLRCSPISGHKSVSWYQQVLGQGPQFIFQYYEKEERGRGNFPDRFSARQFPNYSSELNVNALLLGDSALYLCASRQALNYNEQFFGPGTRLTVL.

V gene TRBV29-1 combines with J gene TRBJ1-1; D gene ambiguous. The germline V and J ends were trimmed by 7 bases and 1 base, with 16 bases remaining between them. The CDR3 is made up of 14 amino acids. Germline CDR1 reads SQVTM; CDR2 reads ANQGSEA. The CDR3 DNA reads as TGCAGCGCTCATCCCGGGGAGGGGAACACTGAAGCTTTCTTT. Amino acid sequence: CSAHPGEGNTEAFF.

This clone occurred once. The chain has TRBV6-5 and TRBJ1-2; maybe TRBD1 (6 bases). The CDR3 is made up of 14 amino acids. V gave up 8 bases and J gave up 0 bases, with 13 bases separating them. Germline CDR1 MNHEY, CDR2 SVGAGI. CDR3 loop: CASCRDTSNYGYTF. The CDR3 region has the DNA TGTGCCAGCTGTCGGGACACCTCTAACTATGGCTACACCTTC.

This clone came up once. This chain joins TRBV20-1 and TRBJ1-4; D not certain. V lost 3 bases to trimming and J lost 0 bases, with 8 bases between them. Germline CDR1 DFQATT, CDR2 SNEGSKA (reference sequence). The CDR3 covers 14 residues. The CDR3 spells CSASISPTNEKLFF. CDR3 DNA sequence: TGCAGTGCTAGTATATCCCCAACTAATGAAAAACTGTTTTTT.

V is TRBV6-5 and J is TRBJ1-4; D is possibly TRBD1 (6 bases). CDR3 length: 15 residues. Germline CDR1 MNHEY, CDR2 SVGAGI. Trimming cost V 0 bases and J 8 bases, with 13 bases left between them. CDR3 DNA: TGTGCCAGCAGTTACTCGGGAGTACAGGGAGAAAAACTGTTTTTT. The encoded protein is CASSYSGVQGEKLFF.